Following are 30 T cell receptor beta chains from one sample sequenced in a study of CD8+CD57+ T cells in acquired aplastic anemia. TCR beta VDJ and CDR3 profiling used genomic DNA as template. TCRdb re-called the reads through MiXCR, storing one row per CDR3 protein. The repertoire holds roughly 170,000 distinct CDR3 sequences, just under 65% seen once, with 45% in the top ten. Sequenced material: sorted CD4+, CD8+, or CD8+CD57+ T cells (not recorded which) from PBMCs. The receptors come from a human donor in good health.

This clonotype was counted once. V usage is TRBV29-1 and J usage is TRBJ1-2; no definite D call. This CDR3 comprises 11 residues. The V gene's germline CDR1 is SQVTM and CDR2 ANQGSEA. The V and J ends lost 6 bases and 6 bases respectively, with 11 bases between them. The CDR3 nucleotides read TGCAGCGTGGTGGACCCGGATGGCTACACCTTC. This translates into CSVVDPDGYTF.

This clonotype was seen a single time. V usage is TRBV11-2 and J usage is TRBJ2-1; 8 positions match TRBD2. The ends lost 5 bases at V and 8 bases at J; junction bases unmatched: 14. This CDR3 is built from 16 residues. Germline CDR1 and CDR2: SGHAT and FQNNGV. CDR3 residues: CASSPISGDPGDEQFF. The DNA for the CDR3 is TGTGCCAGCAGCCCAATTAGCGGGGATCCCGGGGATGAGCAGTTCTTC. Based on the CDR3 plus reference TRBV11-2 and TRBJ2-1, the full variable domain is EAGVAQSPRYKIIEKRQSVAFWCNPISGHATLYWYQQILGQGPKLLIQFQNNGVVDDSQLPKDRFSAERLKGVDSTLKIQPAKLEDSAVYLCASSPISGDPGDEQFFGPGTRLTVL.

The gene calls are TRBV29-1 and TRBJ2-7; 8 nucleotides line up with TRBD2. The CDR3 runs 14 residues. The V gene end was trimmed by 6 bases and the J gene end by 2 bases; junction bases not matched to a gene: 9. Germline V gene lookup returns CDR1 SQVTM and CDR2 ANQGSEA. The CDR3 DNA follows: TGCAGCGTCCTTCTCTCGGGAGGGCCCTACGAGCAGTACTTC. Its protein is CSVLLSGGPYEQYF.

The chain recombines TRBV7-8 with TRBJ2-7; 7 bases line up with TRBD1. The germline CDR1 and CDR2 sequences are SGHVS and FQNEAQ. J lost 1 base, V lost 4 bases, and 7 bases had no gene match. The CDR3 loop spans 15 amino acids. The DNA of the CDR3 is TGTGCCAGCAGCTCGTACAGGGGTATGTCCTACGAGCAGTACTTC. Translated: CASSSYRGMSYEQYF.

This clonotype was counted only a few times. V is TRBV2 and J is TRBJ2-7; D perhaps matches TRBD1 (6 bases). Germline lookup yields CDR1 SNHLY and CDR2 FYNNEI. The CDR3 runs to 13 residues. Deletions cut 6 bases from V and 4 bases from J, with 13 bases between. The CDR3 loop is CASSPQGFYEQYF. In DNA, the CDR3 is TGTGCCAGCAGCCCACAGGGATTTTACGAGCAGTACTTC.

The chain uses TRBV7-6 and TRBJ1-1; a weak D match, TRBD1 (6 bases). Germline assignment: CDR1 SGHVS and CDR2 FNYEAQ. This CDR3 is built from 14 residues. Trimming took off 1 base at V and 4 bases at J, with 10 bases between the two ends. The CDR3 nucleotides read TGTGCCAGCAGCTTAGTACAGGGACCCACTGAAGCTTTCTTT. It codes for CASSLVQGPTEAFF.

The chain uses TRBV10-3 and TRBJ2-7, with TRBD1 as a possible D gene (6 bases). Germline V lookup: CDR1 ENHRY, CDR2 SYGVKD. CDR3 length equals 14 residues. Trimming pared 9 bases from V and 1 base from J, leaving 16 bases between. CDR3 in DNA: TGTGCCATTCAGGGGTCGTCGACATCCTACGAGCAGTACTTC. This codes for CAIQGSSTSYEQYF.

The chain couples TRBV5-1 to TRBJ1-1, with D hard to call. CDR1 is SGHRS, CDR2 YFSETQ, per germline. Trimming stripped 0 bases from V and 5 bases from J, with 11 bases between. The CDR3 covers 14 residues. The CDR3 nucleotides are TGCGCCAGCAGCTTGGTTCGGGGTTGGACTGAAGCTTTCTTT. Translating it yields CASSLVRGWTEAFF. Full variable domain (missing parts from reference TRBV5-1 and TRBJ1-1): KAGVTQTPRYLIKTRGQQVTLSCSPISGHRSVSWYQQTPGQGLQFLFEYFSETQRNKGNFPGRFSGRQFSNSRSEMNVSTLELGDSALYLCASSLVRGWTEAFFGQGTRLTVV.

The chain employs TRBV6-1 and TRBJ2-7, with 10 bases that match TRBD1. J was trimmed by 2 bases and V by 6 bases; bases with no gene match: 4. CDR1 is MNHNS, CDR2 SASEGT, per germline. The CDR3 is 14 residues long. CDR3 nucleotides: TGTGCCAGCAGCCGGACAGGGGGGACCTACGAGCAGTACTTC. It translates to CASSRTGGTYEQYF.

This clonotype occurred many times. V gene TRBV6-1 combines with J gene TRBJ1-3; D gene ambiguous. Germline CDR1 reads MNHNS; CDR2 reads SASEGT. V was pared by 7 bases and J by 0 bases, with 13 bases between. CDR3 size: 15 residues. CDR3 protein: CASKPVPDSGNTIYF. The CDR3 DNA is TGTGCCAGCAAACCAGTCCCGGACTCTGGAAACACCATATATTTT.

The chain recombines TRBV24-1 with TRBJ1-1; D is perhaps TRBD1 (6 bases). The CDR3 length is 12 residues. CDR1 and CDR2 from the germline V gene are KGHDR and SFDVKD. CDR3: CATRGQNTEAFF. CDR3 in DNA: TGTGCGACCCGGGGGCAGAACACTGAAGCTTTCTTT.

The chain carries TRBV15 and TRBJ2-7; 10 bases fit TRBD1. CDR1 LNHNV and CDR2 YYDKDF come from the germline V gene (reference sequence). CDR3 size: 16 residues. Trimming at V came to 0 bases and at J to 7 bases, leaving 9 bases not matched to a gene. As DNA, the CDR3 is TGTGCCACCAGCAGAGACCGTGACAGGGGGCCACGTGAGCAGTACTTC. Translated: CATSRDRDRGPREQYF.

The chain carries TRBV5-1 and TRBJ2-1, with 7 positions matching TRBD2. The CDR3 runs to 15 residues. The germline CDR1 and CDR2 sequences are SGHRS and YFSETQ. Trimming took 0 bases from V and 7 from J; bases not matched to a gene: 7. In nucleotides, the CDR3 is TGCGCCAGCAGCTTGGTACTAGTGGGGGGGAATGAGCAGTTCTTC. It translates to CASSLVLVGGNEQFF.

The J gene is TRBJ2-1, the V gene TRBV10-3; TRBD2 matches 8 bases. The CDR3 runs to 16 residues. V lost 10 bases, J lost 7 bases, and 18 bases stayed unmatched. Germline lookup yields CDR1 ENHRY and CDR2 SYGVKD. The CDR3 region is CATRPGGNQITNEQFF. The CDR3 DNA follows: TGTGCCACCAGGCCGGGAGGGAATCAAATCACGAATGAGCAGTTCTTC.

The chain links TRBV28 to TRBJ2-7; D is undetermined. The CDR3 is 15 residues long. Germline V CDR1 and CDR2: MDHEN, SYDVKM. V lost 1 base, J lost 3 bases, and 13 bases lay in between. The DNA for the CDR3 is TGTGCCAGCAGTTTATTAAGTCTGGGGAACTACGAGCAGTACTTC. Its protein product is CASSLLSLGNYEQYF. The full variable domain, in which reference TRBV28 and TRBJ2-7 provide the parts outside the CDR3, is DVKVTQSSRYLVKRTGEKVFLECVQDMDHENMFWYRQDPGLGLRLIYFSYDVKMKEKGDIPEGYSVSREKKERFSLILESASTNQTSMYLCASSLLSLGNYEQYFGPGTRLTVT.

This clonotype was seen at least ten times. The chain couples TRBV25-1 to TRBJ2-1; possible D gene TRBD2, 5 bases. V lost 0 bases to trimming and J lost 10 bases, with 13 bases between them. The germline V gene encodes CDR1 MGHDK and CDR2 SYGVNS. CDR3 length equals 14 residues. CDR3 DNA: TGTGCCAGCAGTGAATACTCACGGGGAGACGAGCAGTTCTTC. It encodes CASSEYSRGDEQFF.

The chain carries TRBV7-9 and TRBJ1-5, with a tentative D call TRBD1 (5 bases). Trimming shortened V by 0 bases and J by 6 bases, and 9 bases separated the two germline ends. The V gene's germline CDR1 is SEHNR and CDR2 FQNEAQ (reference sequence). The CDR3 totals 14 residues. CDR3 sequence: CASSLASGTQPQHF. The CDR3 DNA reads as TGTGCCAGCAGCTTAGCGTCAGGGACTCAGCCCCAGCATTTT.

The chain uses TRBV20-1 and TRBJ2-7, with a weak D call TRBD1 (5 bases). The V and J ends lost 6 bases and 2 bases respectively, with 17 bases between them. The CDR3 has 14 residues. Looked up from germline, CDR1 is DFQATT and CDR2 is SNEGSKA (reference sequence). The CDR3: CSAAHIQGAYEQYF. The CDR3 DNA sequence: TGCAGTGCAGCACATATTCAGGGCGCCTACGAGCAGTACTTC.

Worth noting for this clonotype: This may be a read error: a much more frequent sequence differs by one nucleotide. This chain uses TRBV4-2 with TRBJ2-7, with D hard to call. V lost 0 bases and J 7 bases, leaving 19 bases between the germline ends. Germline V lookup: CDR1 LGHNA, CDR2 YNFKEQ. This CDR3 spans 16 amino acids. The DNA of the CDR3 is TGTGCCAGCAGCCAAGAAAAGGGAAGCTCCTACAATGAGCAGTACTTC. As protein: CASSQEKGSSYNEQYF.

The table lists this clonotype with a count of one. The CDR3 DNA reads as TGCAGCGTTCCCCAGGGGGCGTCCACCGGGGAGCTGTTTTTT. Its protein is CSVPQGASTGELFF. The J gene is TRBJ2-2, the V gene TRBV29-1; 8 bases line up with TRBD1. This CDR3 region has 14 residues. Per the germline V gene, CDR1 is SQVTM and CDR2 is ANQGSEA. V lost 5 bases and J lost 4; bases outside the gene matches: 6.

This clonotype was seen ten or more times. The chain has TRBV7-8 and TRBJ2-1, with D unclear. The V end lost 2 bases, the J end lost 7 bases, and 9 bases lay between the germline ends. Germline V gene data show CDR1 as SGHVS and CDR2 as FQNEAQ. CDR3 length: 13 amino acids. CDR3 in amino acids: CASSLSPRNEQFF. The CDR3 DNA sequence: TGTGCCAGCAGCTTAAGTCCTAGGAATGAGCAGTTCTTC.

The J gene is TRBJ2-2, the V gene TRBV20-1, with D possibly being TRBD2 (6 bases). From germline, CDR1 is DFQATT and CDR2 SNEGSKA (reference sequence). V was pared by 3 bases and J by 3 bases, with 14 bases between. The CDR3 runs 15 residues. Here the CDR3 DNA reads TGCAGTGCTAGGGGTAGCGGAGCTTACACCGGGGAGCTGTTTTTT. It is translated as CSARGSGAYTGELFF.

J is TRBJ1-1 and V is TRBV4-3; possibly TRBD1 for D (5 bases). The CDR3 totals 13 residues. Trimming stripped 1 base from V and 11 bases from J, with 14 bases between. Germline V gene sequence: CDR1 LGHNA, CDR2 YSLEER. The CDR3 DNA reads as TGCGCCAGCAGCCAAGGCACAGGTTTTGTGGCTTTCTTT. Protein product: CASSQGTGFVAFF.

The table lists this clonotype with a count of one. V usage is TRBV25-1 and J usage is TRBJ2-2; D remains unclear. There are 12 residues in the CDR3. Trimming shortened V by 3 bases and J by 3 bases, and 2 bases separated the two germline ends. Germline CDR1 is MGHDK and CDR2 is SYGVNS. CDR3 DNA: TGTGCCAGCAGTGATGACACCGGGGAGCTGTTTTTT. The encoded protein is CASSDDTGELFF.

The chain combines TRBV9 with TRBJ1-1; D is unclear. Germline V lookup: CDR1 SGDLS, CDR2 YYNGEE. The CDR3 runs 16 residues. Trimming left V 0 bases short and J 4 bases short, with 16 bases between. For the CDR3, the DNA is TGTGCCAGCAGCGTAGGAGAGTTCCCAAGGACCACTGAAGCTTTCTTT. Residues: CASSVGEFPRTTEAFF.

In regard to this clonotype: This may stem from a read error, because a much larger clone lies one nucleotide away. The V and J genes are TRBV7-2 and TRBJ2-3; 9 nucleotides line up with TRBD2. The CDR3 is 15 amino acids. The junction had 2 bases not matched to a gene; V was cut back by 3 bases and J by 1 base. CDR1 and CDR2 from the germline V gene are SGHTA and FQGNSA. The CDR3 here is CASSFRTSGTDTQYF. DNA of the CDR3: TGTGCCAGCAGCTTTAGGACTAGCGGCACAGATACGCAGTATTTT.

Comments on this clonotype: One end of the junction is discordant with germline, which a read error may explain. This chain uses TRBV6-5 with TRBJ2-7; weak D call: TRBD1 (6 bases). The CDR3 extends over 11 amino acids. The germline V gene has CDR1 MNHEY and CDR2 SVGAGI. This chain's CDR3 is CASTQGYEQYF. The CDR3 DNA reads TGCGCCAGCACGCAGGGGTACGAGCAGTACTTC.

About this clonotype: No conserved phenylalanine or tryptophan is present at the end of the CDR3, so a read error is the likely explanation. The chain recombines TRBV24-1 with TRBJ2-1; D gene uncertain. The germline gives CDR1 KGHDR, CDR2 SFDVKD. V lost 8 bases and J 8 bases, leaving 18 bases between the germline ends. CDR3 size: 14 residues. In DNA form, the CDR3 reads TGTGCCACCACTCCTGGGCTCGGCGGCTATGAGCAGTTCCTC. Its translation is CATTPGLGGYEQFL.

The CDR3 nucleotides read TGCGCCAGCAGCTTTATAGACAGCCAAGAGACCCAGTACTTC. Translation gives CASSFIDSQETQYF. The V and J genes are TRBV5-1 and TRBJ2-5; D may be TRBD1 (5 bases). This CDR3 contains 14 residues. CDR1 SGHRS and CDR2 YFSETQ come from the germline V gene. Trimming took off 2 bases at V and 1 base at J, with 9 bases between the two ends.

The CDR3 DNA reads as TGCAGCGTTGAAACAGGGACCTCCTCTGGAAACACCATATATTTT. Translation gives CSVETGTSSGNTIYF. This chain uses TRBV29-1 with TRBJ1-3; tentatively, D is TRBD1 (6 bases). CDR1 is SQVTM, CDR2 ANQGSEA, per germline. The ends were cut back, 2 bases at V and 0 bases at J, with 11 bases in the middle. The length of the CDR3 is 15 residues.